These T cell receptor beta chains were read from a single sample in a study of molecular identifiers for immune sequencing clone quantification. MiXCR, applied by TCRdb to the PCR reads, yields one record per CDR3 protein. The sample contains about 500,000 distinct CDR3 sequences, about a fifth of which appear only once. The sequenced material came from naive CD8+ T cells from blood, with Jurkat cell RNA spiked in. All receptors derive from a human donor in good health. Some libraries in this study had Jurkat cell RNA spiked in. The CDR3 runs from the conserved cysteine through the conserved F or W. The D gene is left open where the match is weak. The size field is filled for only some rows; it gives once, few, many or a size class.

many	NA	TRBV5-4	TRBJ1-1	CASTQLDRLNTEAFF	TGTGCCAGCACCCAACTGGACCGCTTGAACACTGAAGCTTTCTTT
many	NA	TRBV14	TRBJ2-6	CASSQVGSSGANVLTF	TGTGCCAGCAGCCAAGTCGGTAGCTCTGGGGCCAACGTCCTGACTTTC
many	NA	TRBV12-3/TRBV12-4	TRBJ2-7	CASSFYSGASEQYF	TGTGCCAGCAGTTTCTACAGTGGGGCAAGCGAGCAGTACTTC
few	TRBD1	TRBV20-1	TRBJ2-7	CSARVTGQGAYEQYF	TGCAGTGCTAGAGTTACGGGACAGGGGGCTTACGAGCAGTACTTC
many	TRBD2	TRBV4-1	TRBJ2-7	CASSQSGDYEQYF	TGCGCCAGCAGCCAGAGCGGGGACTACGAGCAGTACTTC
many	NA	TRBV28	TRBJ1-6	CAEQGPYNSPLHF	TGTGCCGAACAGGGCCCTTATAATTCACCCCTCCACTTT
few	TRBD1	TRBV7-8	TRBJ1-6	CASSTGQGANSPLHF	TGTGCCAGCAGCACCGGACAGGGGGCTAATTCACCCCTCCACTTT
many	TRBD1	TRBV13	TRBJ2-2	CASSWSRDRVGNTGELFF	TGTGCCAGCAGCTGGAGCCGGGACAGGGTGGGGAACACCGGGGAGCTGTTTTTT
many	NA	TRBV20-1	TRBJ2-4	CSARETANIQYF	TGCAGTGCTAGAGAAACCGCTAACATTCAGTACTTC
NA	NA	TRBV11-2	TRBJ2-1	CASSLEDRSSYNEQFF	TGTGCCAGCAGCTTAGAAGACAGAAGCTCCTACAATGAGCAGTTCTTC
NA	NA	TRBV7-9	TRBJ2-7	CASSRIIERYF	TGTGCCAGCAGCCGAATCATAGAGCGGTACTTC
many	TRBD1	TRBV4-3	TRBJ1-5	CASSQDWDRGRQPQHF	TGCGCCAGCAGCCAAGATTGGGACAGGGGGCGTCAGCCCCAGCATTTT
NA	TRBD2	TRBV6-1	TRBJ2-1	CASYGTSGYNEQFF	TGTGCCAGCTACGGGACTAGCGGGTACAATGAGCAGTTCTTC
few	TRBD2	TRBV30	TRBJ2-5	CAWRQREGWETQYF	TGTGCCTGGAGACAGCGGGAGGGCTGGGAGACCCAGTACTTC
many	NA	TRBV29-1	TRBJ2-1	CSVEPGNEQFF	TGCAGCGTTGAGCCGGGGAATGAGCAGTTCTTC
NA	TRBD1	TRBV19	TRBJ1-1	CASSDRGLTEAFF	TGTGCCAGTAGTGACAGGGGGCTAACTGAAGCTTTCTTT
many	NA	TRBV6-2/TRBV6-3	TRBJ2-3	CASSYSTVTDTQYF	TGTGCCAGCAGTTACTCGACGGTGACAGATACGCAGTATTTT
NA	NA	TRBV24-1	TRBJ1-1	CATSQGSNTEAFF	TGTGCCACCAGTCAGGGTTCGAACACTGAAGCTTTCTTT
NA	TRBD2	TRBV4-1	TRBJ2-3	CASRGLAGVSEGTQYF	TGCGCCAGCAGGGGCCTAGCGGGAGTATCAGAAGGTACGCAGTATTTT
few	NA	TRBV4-3	TRBJ2-5	CASSQESGVAYQETQYF	TGCGCCAGCAGCCAAGAGTCCGGGGTGGCGTACCAAGAGACCCAGTACTTC
few	NA	TRBV7-2	TRBJ1-1	CASSLTQGYTEAFF	TGTGCCAGCAGCTTAACCCAGGGGTACACTGAAGCTTTCTTT
once	NA	TRBV2	TRBJ1-1	CASSEAVTGLLGTEAFF	TGTGCCAGCAGTGAAGCGGTGACAGGCCTCCTGGGGACTGAAGCTTTCTTT
NA	NA	TRBV7-6	TRBJ2-7	CASSSDSYYERYF	TGTGCCAGCAGCTCCGACAGCTACTACGAGCGGTACTTC
NA	TRBD1	TRBV2	TRBJ2-7	CASRKSGQGSFYEQYF	TGTGCCAGCAGGAAGTCGGGACAGGGTTCTTTTTACGAGCAGTACTTC
NA	TRBD1	TRBV29-1	TRBJ1-2	CSVINRGQNYGYTF	TGCAGCGTTATCAACAGGGGCCAGAACTATGGCTACACCTTC
NA	NA	TRBV11-2	TRBJ2-7	CASSFSADQSYEQYF	TGTGCCAGCAGCTTTTCGGCGGACCAATCCTACGAGCAGTACTTC